A selection of T cell receptor beta chains follows, all from one sample in a study of T cell repertoires in cytomegalovirus infection. TCRdb called the reads again in MiXCR, with one record for every CDR3 protein. Of 450,000 to 600,000 distinct CDR3 sequences listed, roughly 10% are singletons. Sequencing was done on a sample of PBMCs. These TCRs come from a human donor in good health (CMV status not recorded). Some clones in this sample may be carry-over from other donors' samples. The CDR3 runs from the conserved cysteine through the conserved F or W. D genes are given only for firm matches. Clone size is not always given. Where it is, it says once, few, many or a class for expanded clones.

D gene	V gene	clone size	CDR3 length	J gene	CDR3 protein	CDR3 DNA
.	TRBV20-1	many	14	TRBJ2-2	CSARRAAYTGELFF	TGCAGTGCTAGAAGGGCCGCCTACACCGGGGAGCTGTTTTTT
TRBD2	TRBV6-6	few	16	TRBJ2-5	CASSYSTSGSPETQYF	TGTGCCAGCAGTTACTCGACTAGCGGGAGTCCTGAGACCCAGTACTTC
TRBD1	TRBV27	many	15	TRBJ2-5	CASSPYRTGQETQYF	TGTGCCAGCAGCCCCTATAGGACAGGACAAGAGACCCAGTACTTC
TRBD2	TRBV4-2	.	17	TRBJ2-3	CASSPLGLAVSTDTQYF	TGTGCCAGCAGCCCCCTGGGGCTAGCGGTTAGCACAGATACGCAGTATTTT
TRBD1	TRBV6-1	many	15	TRBJ1-1	CASRTWGTGRTEAFF	TGTGCCAGCAGAACCTGGGGGACAGGGCGTACTGAAGCTTTCTTT
TRBD1	TRBV11-3	few	14	TRBJ2-5	CASSLGQGAETQYF	TGTGCCAGCAGCCTGGGACAGGGGGCAGAGACCCAGTACTTC
TRBD2	TRBV27	.	17	TRBJ2-3	CASSFRSSGPLWDTQYF	TGTGCCAGCAGTTTTAGGTCTAGCGGGCCCCTTTGGGATACGCAGTATTTT
.	TRBV12-5	many	18	TRBJ2-7	CASGLVQLASLRSYEQYF	TGTGCTAGTGGTTTGGTACAGCTAGCGAGCCTCCGTTCCTACGAGCAGTACTTC
TRBD1	TRBV5-1	few	15	TRBJ1-1	CASFSTGGTKTEAFF	TGCGCCAGCTTTTCGACAGGGGGAACTAAAACTGAAGCTTTCTTT
.	TRBV7-8	many	16	TRBJ1-6	CASSFNTGTSNSPLHF	TGTGCCAGCAGCTTCAATACGGGGACCTCCAATTCACCCCTCCACTTT
.	TRBV6-6	many	18	TRBJ2-2	CASSDWGVVTGAIGELFF	TGTGCCAGCAGCGACTGGGGGGTGGTTACAGGGGCGATCGGGGAGCTGTTTTTT
.	TRBV7-3	many	13	TRBJ2-1	CASSLTTHGEQFF	TGTGCCAGCAGCCTTACTACGCATGGTGAGCAGTTCTTC
TRBD2	TRBV28	many	16	TRBJ2-2	CAISNMAGGRTGELFF	TGTGCCATCTCGAACATGGCGGGAGGTCGGACCGGGGAGCTGTTTTTT
TRBD1	TRBV27	many	17	TRBJ1-2	CASRSFIQGRKNYGYTF	TGTGCCAGCAGGTCTTTTATACAGGGGCGGAAGAACTATGGCTACACCTTC
.	TRBV7-9	few	15	TRBJ2-5	CASSSRRTGEETQYF	TGTGCCAGCAGCTCCAGAAGGACTGGGGAAGAGACCCAGTACTTC
.	TRBV4-2	many	15	TRBJ1-3	CASSQDEVSGNTIYF	TGTGCCAGCAGCCAAGATGAAGTATCTGGAAACACCATATATTTT
.	TRBV28	many	15	TRBJ2-1	CASEDEQSSYNEQFF	TGTGCCAGCGAAGACGAGCAGAGCTCCTACAATGAGCAGTTCTTC
TRBD1	TRBV7-8	many	14	TRBJ2-7	CASRPTGVNYEQYF	TGTGCCAGCAGACCGACAGGGGTAAATTACGAGCAGTACTTC
TRBD1	TRBV28	many	17	TRBJ1-5	CASTLSPGTGDGRPQHF	TGTGCCAGCACCCTAAGTCCCGGGACAGGGGACGGAAGGCCCCAGCATTTT
TRBD2	TRBV5-5	many	18	TRBJ2-7	CASSLNMPRTSGRGEQYF	TGTGCCAGCAGCCTGAATATGCCGAGGACTAGCGGGAGAGGGGAGCAGTACTTC
.	TRBV6-1	many	13	TRBJ1-5	CASSGGFNQPQHF	TGTGCCAGCAGTGGGGGGTTCAATCAGCCCCAGCATTTT
TRBD2	TRBV7-9	many	17	TRBJ2-1	CASSPPLPGLADNEQFF	TGTGCCAGCAGCCCCCCCCTACCGGGACTAGCTGACAATGAGCAGTTCTTC
TRBD2	TRBV20-1	few	16	TRBJ2-1	CSAPSFSAGLYNEQFF	TGCAGTGCCCCCTCCTTCTCAGCGGGACTATACAATGAGCAGTTCTTC
TRBD2	TRBV11-2	many	16	TRBJ2-1	CASRGTSGRIINEQFF	TGTGCCAGCCGGGGTACTAGCGGGAGAATAATCAATGAGCAGTTCTTC
.	TRBV2	few	15	TRBJ1-4	CASSESGRGPEKLFF	TGTGCCAGCAGTGAATCGGGCAGGGGACCTGAAAAACTGTTTTTT
.	TRBV4-1	many	15	TRBJ1-2	CASSSTLTGRYGYTF	TGCGCCAGCAGCTCTACCCTGACGGGCCGCTATGGCTACACCTTC
TRBD1	TRBV7-9	many	14	TRBJ1-1	CASSPGTAVTEAFF	TGTGCCAGCAGCCCAGGGACAGCCGTCACTGAAGCTTTCTTT
TRBD1	TRBV9	few	15	TRBJ1-2	CASSAGQGIRYGYTF	TGTGCCAGCAGCGCCGGACAGGGGATCCGATATGGCTACACCTTC
TRBD1	TRBV12-3/TRBV12-4	.	13	TRBJ2-7	CASSTGQRYEQYF	TGTGCCAGCAGCACGGGACAGCGCTACGAGCAGTACTTC
.	TRBV5-1	many	12	TRBJ1-2	CASSLDRAGYTF	TGCGCCAGCAGCTTGGACAGGGCTGGCTACACCTTC
.	TRBV5-1	many	12	TRBJ1-2	CGSSPGNYGYTF	TGCGGCAGCAGCCCAGGGAACTATGGCTACACCTTC
TRBD2	TRBV30	.	15	TRBJ2-7	CAWSVWGLEPYEQYF	TGTGCCTGGAGTGTATGGGGACTAGAGCCCTACGAGCAGTACTTC
.	TRBV18	few	12	TRBJ1-2	CASSSSRAGYTF	TGTGCCAGCTCATCCTCACGTGCCGGCTACACCTTC
TRBD2	TRBV7-2	many	15	TRBJ2-1	CASSSWAAGGNEQFF	TGTGCCAGCAGCTCTTGGGCTGCGGGGGGGAATGAGCAGTTCTTC
TRBD2	TRBV18	many	16	TRBJ2-5	CASSPRRGGGKETQYF	TGTGCCAGCTCACCACGCCGGGGCGGGGGAAAAGAGACCCAGTACTTC
.	TRBV11-2	many	19	TRBJ1-3	CASSTIYRLQVSSGNTIYF	TGTGCCAGCAGCACGATCTATCGACTACAGGTCTCCTCTGGAAACACCATATATTTT
TRBD1	TRBV30	.	12	TRBJ2-7	CAWTPDRGEQYF	TGTGCCTGGACCCCGGACAGGGGTGAGCAGTACTTC
.	TRBV20-1	few	14	TRBJ2-3	CSASGTASTDTQYF	TGCAGTGCTTCCGGGACTGCTAGCACAGATACGCAGTATTTT
.	TRBV10-3	many	13	TRBJ2-1	CAIRKGDDVGWFF	TGTGCCATCAGGAAAGGGGACGACGTTGGGTGGTTCTTC
.	TRBV6-2/TRBV6-3	.	11	TRBJ1-1	CASSYRAEAFF	TGTGCCAGCAGTTATAGGGCTGAAGCTTTCTTT
TRBD2	TRBV20-1	many	13	TRBJ2-2	CSAPSGTQRELFF	TGCAGTGCCCCTAGCGGGACCCAGCGGGAGCTGTTTTTT
TRBD2	TRBV12-3/TRBV12-4	.	15	TRBJ2-1	CASRVRGLANNEQFF	TGTGCCAGCAGGGTCCGTGGACTAGCGAACAATGAGCAGTTCTTC
TRBD1	TRBV3-1	.	15	TRBJ1-6	CASSQTDREGSPLHF	TGTGCCAGCAGCCAGACTGACAGGGAGGGCTCACCCCTCCACTTT
TRBD2	TRBV6-2/TRBV6-3	many	15	TRBJ2-1	CASSSRDYAYNEQFF	TGTGCCAGCAGTTCCCGGGACTATGCTTACAATGAGCAGTTCTTC
.	TRBV6-1	many	18	TRBJ2-2	CASSISRTGTSGTGELFF	TGTGCCAGCAGTATATCGAGAACCGGGACCTCGGGCACCGGGGAGCTGTTTTTT
.	TRBV11-2	many	15	TRBJ1-1	CASSLDPGPNTEAFF	TGTGCCAGCAGCTTAGACCCCGGGCCGAACACTGAAGCTTTCTTT
.	TRBV28	many	13	TRBJ2-2	CASTTENTGELFF	TGTGCCAGCACGACAGAGAACACCGGGGAGCTGTTTTTT
.	TRBV10-2	many	15	TRBJ1-1	CASSESRTGNTEAFF	TGCGCCAGCAGTGAGTCAAGGACGGGGAACACTGAAGCTTTCTTT
TRBD1	TRBV7-2	many	16	TRBJ1-6	CASSPGAQGDRSPLHF	TGTGCCAGCAGCCCCGGAGCACAGGGGGATCGCTCACCCCTCCACTTT
TRBD1	TRBV11-3	once	18	TRBJ1-4	CASSSRQGAGDGGEKLFF	TGTGCCAGCAGCTCTCGACAGGGGGCTGGGGATGGTGGTGAAAAACTGTTTTTT
.	TRBV9	few	14	TRBJ2-7	CASSVGRVSYEQYF	TGTGCCAGCAGCGTAGGTCGAGTATCCTACGAGCAGTACTTC
.	TRBV5-8	.	11	TRBJ2-7	CASSLQKAHHF	TGTGCCAGCAGCTTACAAAAGGCTCACCACTTC
.	TRBV7-2	many	16	TRBJ2-2	CASSLRSRGVTGELFF	TGTGCCAGCAGCTTACGCAGCAGGGGGGTAACCGGGGAGCTGTTTTTT
.	TRBV2	few	15	TRBJ2-1	CASSESGSSYNEQFF	TGTGCCAGCAGTGAATCGGGGAGCTCCTACAATGAGCAGTTCTTC
.	TRBV20-1	many	15	TRBJ2-7	CSARDVRGSSYEQYF	TGCAGTGCTAGAGATGTGAGAGGGAGCTCCTACGAGCAGTACTTC
TRBD2	TRBV12-3/TRBV12-4	many	16	TRBJ2-5	CASSLALTSGQETQYF	TGTGCCAGCAGTTTAGCGCTAACTAGCGGCCAAGAGACCCAGTACTTC
TRBD2	TRBV28	many	16	TRBJ2-3	CASSLIRAGGGHTQYF	TGTGCCAGCAGTCTGATAAGGGCGGGAGGGGGTCATACGCAGTATTTT